This record covers a single TCR beta chain. Study processing details: Reference gene primers were amplified, and this amplification served to estimate nucleated cell counts. This table comes from immunoSEQ multiplex PCR, and its TCRdb copy is limited to in-frame clones, with some not included. The DNA gave D and trimming, while V, J and clone size come from that table. The sample consists of 200,000 to 250,000 clones, about 78% of them appearing once. CDR1 and CDR2 from the germline V gene are KGHSH and LQKENI. This CDR3 region has 14 residues. Trimming cost V 3 bases and J 4 bases, with 12 bases left between them. This sample is drawn from a study of blood T cell repertoires in COVID-19. Study summary: Sites in the United States, Italy and Spain provided acute and convalescent COVID-19 samples. T cells, B-cell-depleted T cells, or PBMCs supplied cDNA or gDNA.

V and J are TRBV18 and TRBJ1-2; D is uncertain. The receptor's source is a woman in her seventies with acute or convalescent COVID-19. The sample consisted of peripheral blood. CDR3 sequence: CASSPPVLGYGYTF. The DNA for the CDR3 is TGTGCCAGCTCACCCCCAGTCCTAGGCTATGGCTACACCTTC.